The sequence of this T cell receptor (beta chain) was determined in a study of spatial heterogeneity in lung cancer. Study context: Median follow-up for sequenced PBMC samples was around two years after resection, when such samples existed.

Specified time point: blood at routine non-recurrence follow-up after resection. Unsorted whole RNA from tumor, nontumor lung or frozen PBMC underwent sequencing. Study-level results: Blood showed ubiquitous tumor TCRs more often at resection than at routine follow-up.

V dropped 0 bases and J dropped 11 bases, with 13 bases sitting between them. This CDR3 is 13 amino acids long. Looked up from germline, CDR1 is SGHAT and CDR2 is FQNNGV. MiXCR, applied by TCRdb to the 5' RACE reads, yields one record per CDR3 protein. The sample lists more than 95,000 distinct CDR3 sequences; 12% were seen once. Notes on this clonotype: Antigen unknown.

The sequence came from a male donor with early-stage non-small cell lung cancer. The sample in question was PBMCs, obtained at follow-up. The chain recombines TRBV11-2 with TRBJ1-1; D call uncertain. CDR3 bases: TGTGCCAGCAGCTTAGATCTAAACACCGGGGCTTTCTTT. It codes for CASSLDLNTGAFF.